Shown below are 25 T cell receptor beta chains from a single sample sequenced in a study of blood T cells in healthy people across ages (dated by TCRdb to the mid-2010s). Receptors were amplified or captured by 5' RACE. This sample was sequenced with an Illumina HiSeq 2500. A second PCR of about 6 to 11 cycles was run with a J-beta primer mix and a sample-barcoded 5' primer. The public reads were reanalyzed by TCRdb: fastp trimming at Q25, MiXCR alignment, in-frame beta chains only. Entries that share a CDR3 protein sequence are merged under the most common genes and DNA. This sample has around 940,000 distinct CDR3 sequences in its table, and approximately 50% of those were observed once. The ten largest account for 20% to 25% of the sample. Sequencing input: blood. These receptors all come from a woman aged 60-75 years in good health.

This clonotype turned up a few times. The CDR3 DNA follows: TGTGCCAGCACCCGGGGGGGAGCCAAAAACATTCAGTACTTC. Protein: CASTRGGAKNIQYF. This chain joins TRBV13 and TRBJ2-4, with TRBD2 identical over 8 bases. Germline CDR1 is PRHDT and CDR2 is FYEKMQ (reference sequence). The CDR3 loop spans 14 amino acids. Unmatched junction bases numbered 2, after V lost 7 bases and J lost 0 bases. Filled out from reference TRBV13 and TRBJ2-4, the complete variable domain reads AAGVIQSPRHLIKEKRETATLKCYPIPRHDTVYWYQQGPGQDPQFLISFYEKMQSDKGSIPDRFSAQQFSDYHSELNMSSLELGDSALYFCASTRGGAKNIQYFGAGTRLSVL.

This chain links TRBV12-3 or TRBV12-4 with TRBJ1-1, with 9 positions matching TRBD1. The J segment lost 5 bases and the V segment lost 6 bases, leaving 7 bases of the junction unmatched. The CDR3 length is 14 residues. The CDR3 DNA reads as TGTGCCAGCAGCAATACAGGGGGCGGGACTGAAGCTTTCTTT. It encodes CASSNTGGGTEAFF.

This clonotype was found a few times. The chain links TRBV11-1 to TRBJ2-1, with 8 bases lining up with TRBD2. With 0 bases clipped from V and 9 bases from J, the junction kept 7 bases outside the gene matches. The germline V gene has CDR1 SGHAT and CDR2 FQDESV (reference sequence). This CDR3 spans 15 amino acids. CDR3 DNA sequence: TGTGCCAGCAGCTTAGCCGGGAGGGCCTGGGGTGAGCAGTTCTTC. Translating gives CASSLAGRAWGEQFF. The full variable domain, rest sourced from reference TRBV11-1 and TRBJ2-1, is EAEVAQSPRYKITEKSQAVAFWCDPISGHATLYWYRQILGQGPELLVQFQDESVVDDSQLPKDRFSAERLKGVDSTLKIQPAELGDSAMYLCASSLAGRAWGEQFFGPGTRLTVL.

This sequence joins TRBV20-1 and TRBJ2-5; TRBD2 matches at 8 bases. V lost 4 bases to trimming and J lost 4 bases; unmatched junction nucleotides: 11. From germline, CDR1 is DFQATT and CDR2 SNEGSKA (reference sequence). This CDR3 spans 15 amino acids. CDR3 nucleotides: TGCAGTGCTATTTCGGGACTAGGTCTAGGAGAGACCCAGTACTTC. As protein: CSAISGLGLGETQYF.

In its sample, this clonotype was seen once. V is TRBV9 and J is TRBJ2-3, with D hard to call. The CDR3 runs 13 residues. CDR1 is SGDLS and CDR2 is YYNGEE in the germline V gene. V was shortened by 0 bases and J by 5 bases, with 7 bases between the two germline ends. CDR3 in DNA: TGTGCCAGCAGCGTAGATCGTAAAGATACGCAGTATTTT. It encodes CASSVDRKDTQYF. Looking up the rest from reference TRBV9 and TRBJ2-3 gives the full variable domain: DSGVTQTPKHLITATGQRVTLRCSPRSGDLSVYWYQQSLDQGLQFLIQYYNGEERAKGNILERFSAQQFPDLHSELNLSSLELGDSALYFCASSVDRKDTQYFGPGTRLTVL.

Only one count was recorded for this clonotype. This chain links TRBV11-3 with TRBJ2-1, with 7 bases that match TRBD2. The CDR3 is 16 amino acids. Germline CDR1 is SGHNT and CDR2 is YENEEA. The V gene end was trimmed by 1 base and the J gene end by 8 bases; junction bases not matched to a gene: 11. CDR3 sequence: CASSLGPGRVQDEQFF. CDR3 DNA: TGTGCCAGCAGCTTAGGGCCAGGGAGGGTGCAGGATGAGCAGTTCTTC.

The chain has TRBV5-1 and TRBJ1-6; D perhaps matches TRBD1 (5 bases). V lost 4 bases to trimming and J lost 10 bases, with 21 bases between them. The germline gives CDR1 SGHRS, CDR2 YFSETQ. The CDR3 runs to 16 residues. CDR3 residues: CASSAAGPQGGSPLHF. DNA of the CDR3: TGCGCCAGCAGCGCAGCGGGACCCCAAGGTGGCTCACCCCTCCACTTT. The whole variable domain, remainder taken from reference TRBV5-1 and TRBJ1-6, is KAGVTQTPRYLIKTRGQQVTLSCSPISGHRSVSWYQQTPGQGLQFLFEYFSETQRNKGNFPGRFSGRQFSNSRSEMNVSTLELGDSALYLCASSAAGPQGGSPLHFGNGTRLTVT.

The chain couples TRBV27 to TRBJ2-1, with D possibly called TRBD1 or TRBD2 (5 bases each). The CDR3 consists of 14 residues. V was shortened by 2 bases and J by 9 bases, with 14 bases between the two germline ends. Germline V gene sequence: CDR1 MNHEY, CDR2 SMNVEV (reference sequence). The CDR3 region has the DNA TGTGCCAGCAGTTTAGTCCCCGGTGGGGGTGAGCAGTTCTTC. This encodes CASSLVPGGGEQFF.

The chain is built from TRBV12-3 or TRBV12-4 and TRBJ2-7, with 10 bases matching TRBD1. The junction had 14 bases not matched to a gene; V was cut back by 3 bases and J by 6 bases. This CDR3 is built from 17 residues. The CDR3 coding sequence is TGTGCCAGCAGTTTTTCGGTCGGTGGGACAGGGGTAGGCGAGCAGTACTTC. This codes for CASSFSVGGTGVGEQYF.

The genes are TRBV7-3 and TRBJ2-1, with 10 bases matching TRBD2. V gave up 5 bases and J gave up 6 bases; unmatched junction bases: 10. This CDR3 region has 16 residues. From germline, CDR1 is SGHTA and CDR2 FQGTGA. CDR3 amino acids: CASSPGTSVLGNEQFF. DNA of the CDR3: TGTGCCAGCAGCCCGGGGACTAGCGTATTGGGCAATGAGCAGTTCTTC.

In nucleotides, the CDR3 is TGTGCCATCAGCCGGACAGTGGACCGCACAGATACGCAGTATTTT. It codes for CAISRTVDRTDTQYF. The chain links TRBV10-3 to TRBJ2-3, with D tentatively TRBD1 (6 bases). V lost 6 bases to trimming and J lost 1 base, with 14 bases between them. Germline CDR1 reads ENHRY; CDR2 reads SYGVKD. The CDR3 is 15 amino acids.

The V and J genes are TRBV5-1 and TRBJ2-3; possible D gene TRBD2, 6 bases. The CDR3 contains 16 residues. The germline CDR1 and CDR2 sequences are SGHRS and YFSETQ. V dropped 3 bases and J dropped 3 bases, with 17 bases sitting between them. CDR3 sequence: CASSSQGDLTTDTQYF. The CDR3 coding sequence is TGCGCCAGCAGCTCCCAAGGGGACTTAACGACAGATACGCAGTATTTT.

This clonotype was recorded only once. The chain has TRBV9 and TRBJ2-3, with D maybe TRBD2 (6 bases). V was pared by 3 bases and J by 3 bases, with 17 bases between. The germline CDR1 and CDR2 sequences are SGDLS and YYNGEE. This CDR3 is built from 16 residues. CDR3 bases: TGTGCCAGCAGCGCGAGGGCGCGGGGAACTACAGATACGCAGTATTTT. It specifies CASSARARGTTDTQYF.

The CDR3 DNA reads as TGTGCCAGCAGCCGGACAGGGGGGAATGAGCAGTACTTC. Protein product: CASSRTGGNEQYF. The V call is TRBV7-9, the J call TRBJ2-5; 10 nucleotides align to TRBD1. This CDR3 has 13 amino acids. With 5 bases clipped from V and 11 bases from J, the junction kept 8 bases outside the gene matches. In germline, CDR1 is SEHNR, CDR2 FQNEAQ (reference sequence).

The genes are TRBV27 and TRBJ2-3; no clear D gene. The germline V gene encodes CDR1 MNHEY and CDR2 SMNVEV (reference sequence). The V gene lost 5 bases and the J gene lost 8 bases, with 11 bases spanning the gap. The CDR3 has 12 residues. The CDR3 spells CASSPTGGTQYF. The CDR3, as DNA: TGTGCCAGCAGTCCAACCGGCGGTACGCAGTATTTT.

V usage is TRBV4-1 and J usage is TRBJ2-7; 9 bases fit TRBD2. The CDR3 spans 14 residues. V lost 2 bases, J lost 3 bases, and 2 bases stayed unmatched. The germline V gene encodes CDR1 MGHRA and CDR2 YSYEKL. CDR3 sequence (DNA): TGCGCCAGCAGCCAACTAGCGGGGCACTACGAGCAGTACTTC. It codes for CASSQLAGHYEQYF.

V gene TRBV5-1 combines with J gene TRBJ1-3; TRBD1 matches at 8 bases. V shed 4 bases, J shed 8 bases, and the junction held 14 bases outside the gene matches. The germline gives CDR1 SGHRS, CDR2 YFSETQ. The CDR3 sequence is 16 residues long. For the CDR3, the DNA is TGCGCCAGCAGCCAAAACCCGGCCACAGGGGGAGACACCATATATTTT. It encodes CASSQNPATGGDTIYF.

This chain connects TRBV5-4 to TRBJ2-5, with 7 bases lining up with TRBD1. The CDR3 spans 13 residues. Germline V gives CDR1 SGHNT, CDR2 YYREEE (reference sequence). The V segment lost 4 bases and the J segment 3 bases; nucleotides outside the gene matches: 3. CDR3 nucleotide sequence: TGTGCCAGCAGCGGGACAGTGAAAGAGACCCAGTACTTC. This translates into CASSGTVKETQYF.

J is TRBJ1-5 and V is TRBV20-1, with 9 bases identical to TRBD1. J lost 0 bases, V lost 5 bases, and 8 bases had no gene match. CDR1 DFQATT and CDR2 SNEGSKA come from the germline V gene (reference sequence). CDR3 length: 16 residues. CDR3 nucleotide sequence: TGCAGTGCTTGGGGACAGGGCCGGTATAGCAATCAGCCCCAGCATTTT. Its translation is CSAWGQGRYSNQPQHF.

The chain uses TRBV5-1 and TRBJ2-1; D remains unclear. Per germline, CDR1 SGHRS and CDR2 YFSETQ. V was shortened by 1 base and J by 5 bases, with 7 bases between the two germline ends. The CDR3 loop spans 13 amino acids. CDR3 sequence reads: CASSLLLNNEQFF. CDR3 DNA sequence: TGCGCCAGCAGCTTGCTACTCAACAATGAGCAGTTCTTC.

The chain uses TRBV28 and TRBJ2-3; 7 nucleotides align to TRBD2. This CDR3 comprises 16 residues. Germline lookup yields CDR1 MDHEN and CDR2 SYDVKM. The junction had 10 bases not matched to a gene; V was cut back by 4 bases and J by 3 bases. The CDR3 DNA reads as TGTGCCAGCAGTTGGACTAGAAATCTGACAACAGATACGCAGTATTTT. Translated: CASSWTRNLTTDTQYF.

The chain couples TRBV30 to TRBJ2-7; TRBD1 aligns across 9 bases. The CDR3 totals 13 residues. V lost 3 bases and J lost 4; bases outside the gene matches: 4. Germline V gene sequence: CDR1 GTSNPN, CDR2 SVGIG (reference sequence). The CDR3, as DNA: TGTGCCTGGAGGCCCGACAGGGGGTACGAGCAGTACTTC. Encoded protein: CAWRPDRGYEQYF.

The rearrangement links TRBV30 to TRBJ2-1; 10 bases match TRBD1. V trimming: 5 bases; J trimming: 8 bases; junction bases outside the gene matches: 9. Germline CDR1 and CDR2: GTSNPN and SVGIG (reference sequence). The CDR3 loop spans 14 amino acids. The CDR3 sequence: CAWGPGQGIYEQFF. CDR3 in DNA: TGTGCCTGGGGACCGGGACAGGGGATTTATGAGCAGTTCTTC.

This chain uses TRBV14 with TRBJ2-7, with 8 bases matching TRBD1. The germline V gene has CDR1 SGHDN and CDR2 FVKESK. J gave up 3 bases and V 5 bases, and 3 bases lay outside the gene matches. CDR3 length: 13 residues. The DNA of the CDR3 is TGTGCCAGCAGCGAGGGACAGGTCTACGAGCAGTACTTC. Amino acids: CASSEGQVYEQYF.

This sequence joins TRBV11-2 and TRBJ2-3, with 10 bases that match TRBD2. V was clipped by 2 bases and J by 1 base; unmatched bases: 18. Germline lookup yields CDR1 SGHAT and CDR2 FQNNGV. CDR3 size: 21 residues. The DNA of the CDR3 is TGTGCCAGCAGCTTATATTTCCTCTGGACTAGCGGTCCAGGGGGCACAGATACGCAGTATTTT. This gives the protein CASSLYFLWTSGPGGTDTQYF.